Sequencing of this T cell receptor (beta chain) was carried out in a study of Ad26.COV2.S vaccination and SARS-CoV-2 variants. Regarding this clone: The antigen is undetermined.

Study-wide points: Substantial response breadth was reportedly seen for spike-specific CD8+ and CD4+ T cells after vaccination.

Treatment given: roughly 19 received Ad26.COV2.S at low or high dose, single or two shots; 5 received placebo; per-sample allocation not given. Sampling occurred on day 63 after the first vaccine or placebo injection. Boston provided a donor who was an adult aged 18-55 years. This CDR3 region has 14 residues. Germline CDR1 and CDR2: LNHDA and SQIVND (reference sequence). Trimming pared 3 bases from V and 7 bases from J, leaving 12 bases between. Assay: immunoSEQ multiplex PCR; the TCRdb copy retains only in-frame clones and omits some. Of about 320,000 clones listed, about 86% are singletons. The source was peripheral blood, collected in a trial of Ad26.COV2.S vaccine versus placebo. The receptor comes from a person aged 18 to 59 who received the Ad26.COV2.S COVID-19 vaccine or a placebo. The chain links TRBV19 to TRBJ1-4, with D unresolved. In DNA, the CDR3 is TGTGCCAGTAGTATCGGACGGGCCGGTGAAAAACTGTTTTTT. Protein: CASSIGRAGEKLFF.